One T cell receptor (beta chain) is described in this entry. No antigen is known for it. Libraries of TRB cDNA were made by 5' RACE and carried UMIs. Reanalyzing the 5' RACE reads, TCRdb keeps one entry per CDR3 protein, without DNA. This sample's clone table lists tens of thousands of distinct CDR3 sequences. The data belong to a study of CXCR3-negative and CXCR3-positive naive CD8 T cells. Germline V gene data show CDR1 as DFQATT and CDR2 as SNEGSKA (reference sequence). The CDR3 is made up of 15 amino acids. Study-wide points: Hydrophobicity of TRB CDR3s was greater in CXCR3-positive naive cells than in CXCR3-negative naive cells. Diversity ran similarly high across both naive subsets but far lower in memory CD8+ cells.

The TCR sequence derives from a human donor in good health. Some clones in this sample may be carry-over from other donors' samples. This sequence joins TRBV20-1 and TRBJ2-1. The sequencing sample was made of naive CXCR3+ CD8+ T cells from blood. Regarding subset: CD45RO-CCR7+CD27+CD95- naive CD8+ T cells expressing CXCR3 (TNR3+). This chain's CDR3 is CSARDSDRTYNEQFF.